One and the same sample provided the 26 T cell receptor beta chains below, sequenced in a study of blood T cell repertoires in COVID-19 (dated by TCRdb to between 2020 and 2021). Library construction relied on the immunoSEQ multiplex PCR assay. This immuneACCESS table, as held by TCRdb, lists in-frame sequences with V and J called but not all clones. Of the missing ones, under half trace to an unresolved V gene in checked studies; the others have no known cause. In all, the sample holds some 180,000 clones, and approximately 92% of those were seen once. The top ten hold nearly 0.55% of the sample. Sequencing input: peripheral blood. The receptors shown here come from a man in his forties or fifties with acute or convalescent COVID-19.

This rearrangement joins TRBV19 to TRBJ1-1; TRBD1 agrees at 7 bases. Germline CDR1 LNHDA, CDR2 SQIVND (reference sequence). The CDR3 consists of 15 residues. V dropped 7 bases and J dropped 3; count of bases not matched to a gene: 11. The CDR3 sequence: CASNPSGQTYTEAFF. CDR3 coding DNA: TGTGCCAGTAATCCCTCGGGACAGACATACACTGAAGCTTTCTTT.

The genes are TRBV28 and TRBJ1-1; D possibly corresponds to TRBD1 (6 bases). The CDR3 is made up of 12 amino acids. Trimming pared 6 bases from V and 8 bases from J, leaving 13 bases between. Per the germline V gene, CDR1 is MDHEN and CDR2 is SYDVKM. CDR3 DNA: TGTGCCAGCAGGGTGGACAGTTGGGAAGCTTTCTTT. Its translation is CASRVDSWEAFF.

The J gene is TRBJ1-6, the V gene TRBV18; 7 nucleotides match TRBD1. In germline, CDR1 is KGHSH, CDR2 LQKENI. V lost 2 bases and J lost 9; bases outside the gene matches: 10. The CDR3 consists of 16 residues. The CDR3, as DNA: TGTGCCAGCTCACCAAACCTACAGGGGAAATCTTCACCCCTCCACTTT. Translating it yields CASSPNLQGKSSPLHF.

This clone came up once. The genes are TRBV15 and TRBJ2-7, with 7 bases that match TRBD1. The V and J ends lost 5 bases and 7 bases, in that order; junction bases with no gene match: 8. CDR1 and CDR2 (germline): LNHNV, YYDKDF (reference sequence). The CDR3 length is 13 residues. CDR3 nucleotide sequence: TGTGCCACCAGCGAGAAAACAGGGGATGAGCAGTACTTC. This sequence encodes CATSEKTGDEQYF.

The chain combines TRBV6-2 or TRBV6-3 with TRBJ2-5; 9 bases fit TRBD2. Germline loops: CDR1 MNHEY, CDR2 SVGEGT. V dropped 7 bases and J dropped 2; count of bases not matched to a gene: 11. This CDR3 contains 16 residues. The CDR3 region is CASNPAGGAGQETQYF. CDR3 sequence (DNA): TGTGCCAGCAACCCAGCGGGGGGAGCGGGGCAAGAGACCCAGTACTTC.

The chain employs TRBV5-4 and TRBJ2-1; the match to TRBD2 covers 10 bases. The CDR3 runs 15 residues. Germline V gene lookup returns CDR1 SGHNT and CDR2 YYREEE (reference sequence). V was pared by 4 bases and J by 5 bases, with 6 bases of the junction left unmatched. The CDR3 protein is CASSLGLAANNEQFF. The DNA for the CDR3 is TGTGCCAGCAGCCTCGGACTAGCGGCGAACAATGAGCAGTTCTTC. Based on the CDR3 plus reference TRBV5-4 and TRBJ2-1, the full variable domain is ETGVTQSPTHLIKTRGQQVTLRCSSQSGHNTVSWYQQALGQGPQFIFQYYREEENGRGNFPPRFSGLQFPNYSSELNVNALELDDSALYLCASSLGLAANNEQFFGPGTRLTVL.

This sequence joins TRBV10-3 and TRBJ2-5, with 11 bases aligning to TRBD2. V was pared by 10 bases and J by 3 bases, with 4 bases of the junction left unmatched. Germline CDR1 is ENHRY and CDR2 is SYGVKD. The CDR3 has 13 residues. The DNA for the CDR3 is TGTGCCACCACTAGCGGGGGCAAAGAGACCCAGTACTTC. This sequence encodes CATTSGGKETQYF.

J is TRBJ2-7 and V is TRBV27, with a weak D call TRBD2 (6 bases). This CDR3 comprises 12 residues. Per germline, CDR1 MNHEY and CDR2 SMNVEV (reference sequence). Trimming cost V 5 bases and J 10 bases, with 15 bases left between them. The CDR3 nucleotides are TGTGCCAGCAGTCCCGGGCTAGCGCCTCAGTACTTC. Its protein product is CASSPGLAPQYF.

The rearrangement links TRBV7-2 to TRBJ1-5; no reliable D call. The V gene's germline CDR1 is SGHTA and CDR2 FQGNSA. The CDR3 sequence is 15 residues long. Trimming pared 3 bases from V and 0 bases from J, leaving 9 bases between. The CDR3 sequence: CASSFTVNSNQPQHF. The DNA of the CDR3 is TGTGCCAGCAGCTTCACAGTTAATAGCAATCAGCCCCAGCATTTT.

V is TRBV9 and J is TRBJ1-5; the D gene is possibly TRBD1 (5 bases). The ends were cut back, 3 bases at V and 3 bases at J, with 13 bases in the middle. The germline V gene encodes CDR1 SGDLS and CDR2 YYNGEE. This CDR3 is 15 amino acids long. The CDR3 here is CASSEQAGPNQPQHF. DNA for the CDR3: TGTGCCAGCAGCGAACAGGCAGGACCCAATCAGCCCCAGCATTTT.

The table lists this clone with a count of one. The chain joins TRBV6-5 to TRBJ2-5; TRBD1 agrees at 9 bases. V shed 3 bases, J shed 6 bases, and the junction held 8 bases outside the gene matches. Germline-derived CDR1 and CDR2 are MNHEY and SVGAGI. The CDR3 length is 15 residues. The CDR3 sequence is CASSYPGQGGQTQYF. In DNA, the CDR3 is TGTGCCAGCAGTTATCCGGGACAGGGAGGGCAGACCCAGTACTTC.

V usage is TRBV7-9 and J usage is TRBJ1-2; TRBD1 agrees at 7 bases. The V and J ends lost 5 bases and 5 bases, in that order; junction bases with no gene match: 11. CDR1 is SEHNR, CDR2 FQNEAQ, per germline (reference sequence). The CDR3 consists of 15 residues. The CDR3 is CASSRGQERGYGYTF. CDR3 DNA sequence: TGTGCCAGCAGCCGTGGACAGGAAAGGGGTTATGGCTACACCTTC.

The chain employs TRBV2 and TRBJ2-7; maybe TRBD1 (6 bases). This CDR3 has 16 amino acids. V lost 2 bases and J lost 3, with 17 bases in between. CDR1 is SNHLY and CDR2 is FYNNEI in the germline V gene. The CDR3, as DNA: TGTGCCAGCAGTGAACCTCGACAGGACGTGGACTACGAGCAGTACTTC. It is translated as CASSEPRQDVDYEQYF.

The gene calls are TRBV10-2 and TRBJ1-1, with 10 positions matching TRBD1. With V trimmed by 6 bases and J by 5 bases, 3 bases remained unmatched. The CDR3 contains 13 residues. Germline CDR1 is WSHSY and CDR2 is SAAADI. The CDR3 sequence: CASRRDRGTEAFF. CDR3 DNA sequence: TGCGCCAGCAGGAGGGACAGGGGAACTGAAGCTTTCTTT.

V is TRBV5-4 and J is TRBJ2-7; TRBD1 matches at 9 bases. The J segment lost 2 bases and the V segment lost 0 bases, leaving 9 bases of the junction unmatched. This CDR3 has 17 residues. CDR1 is SGHNT and CDR2 is YYREEE in the germline V gene (reference sequence). The CDR3 sequence is CASSLGPPGQGAYEQYF. CDR3 nucleotides: TGTGCCAGCAGCTTGGGGCCTCCGGGACAGGGCGCCTACGAGCAGTACTTC.

The chain carries TRBV2 and TRBJ1-5; tentative D call: TRBD1 (6 bases). In germline, CDR1 is SNHLY, CDR2 FYNNEI. With 3 bases removed from V and 2 bases from J, the gap between germline ends came to 11 bases. CDR3 length: 15 amino acids. In DNA form, the CDR3 reads TGTGCCAGCAGTGATGGACAGTGGGGCAATCAGCCCCAGCATTTT. This sequence encodes CASSDGQWGNQPQHF.

The rearrangement joins TRBV29-1 to TRBJ2-2, with a possible D match to TRBD1 (6 bases). This CDR3 region has 12 residues. CDR1 and CDR2 (germline): SQVTM, ANQGSEA. Trimming took 7 bases from V and 6 from J, leaving 12 bases between them. For the CDR3, the DNA is TGCAGCGCCCATCAGGGGTCCGGGGAGCTGTTTTTT. It translates to CSAHQGSGELFF.

This chain links TRBV6-5 with TRBJ1-5, with D possibly TRBD1 on 6 matching bases. Germline CDR1 is MNHEY and CDR2 is SVGAGI. The CDR3 loop spans 13 amino acids. Trimming took off 6 bases at V and 3 bases at J, with 9 bases between the two ends. The CDR3 reads CASSGTNNQPQHF. In DNA, the CDR3 is TGTGCCAGCAGCGGGACAAACAATCAGCCCCAGCATTTT.

The chain recombines TRBV11-2 with TRBJ1-1; tentatively, D is TRBD1 (6 bases). The V gene lost 6 bases and the J gene lost 4 bases, with 18 bases spanning the gap. This CDR3 contains 15 residues. The germline V gene has CDR1 SGHAT and CDR2 FQNNGV. This CDR3 reads CASRGGARDSTEAFF. The CDR3 nucleotides are TGTGCCAGCAGGGGGGGGGCACGCGATAGCACTGAAGCTTTCTTT.

This clone was seen once. J is TRBJ2-1 and V is TRBV28; TRBD2 agrees at 7 bases. The ends lost 6 bases at V and 4 bases at J; junction bases unmatched: 12. Germline-derived CDR1 and CDR2 are MDHEN and SYDVKM. This CDR3 has 16 residues. CDR3 amino acids: CASRSPGRENYNEQFF. In nucleotides, the CDR3 is TGTGCCAGCAGGTCCCCGGGGAGGGAGAATTACAATGAGCAGTTCTTC.

The J gene is TRBJ2-2, the V gene TRBV5-1; D is undetermined. Germline V lookup: CDR1 SGHRS, CDR2 YFSETQ. Deletions cut 0 bases from V and 7 bases from J, with 4 bases between. The CDR3 extends over 12 amino acids. The CDR3 protein is CASSLVGGELFF. CDR3 bases: TGCGCCAGCAGCTTGGTCGGCGGGGAGCTGTTTTTT.

J is TRBJ2-2 and V is TRBV27; D possibly corresponds to TRBD1 (6 bases). Germline CDR1 is MNHEY and CDR2 is SMNVEV (reference sequence). Trimming took 6 bases from V and 1 from J, leaving 12 bases between them. The CDR3 runs 15 residues. The CDR3 spells CASRRTELNTGELFF. The CDR3 coding sequence is TGTGCCAGCAGGCGGACAGAGCTGAACACCGGGGAGCTGTTTTTT.

CDR3: CASSVTSQATEAFF. The CDR3 bases are TGCGCCAGCAGTGTTACCTCTCAGGCCACTGAAGCTTTCTTT. The chain uses TRBV5-1 and TRBJ1-1, with D uncertain. V shed 5 bases and J shed 4 bases, with 15 bases lying between them. This CDR3 is 14 amino acids long. CDR1 and CDR2 (germline): SGHRS, YFSETQ.

This clone appeared a single time. J is TRBJ1-5 and V is TRBV6-1; TRBD1 matches at 9 bases. This CDR3 has 17 residues. Germline assignment: CDR1 MNHNS and CDR2 SASEGT. V was clipped by 6 bases and J by 7 bases; unmatched bases: 16. CDR3 DNA sequence: TGTGCCAGCAGAGAACCGGGACAGGGAGGATTTCGACAGCCCCAGCATTTT. It codes for CASREPGQGGFRQPQHF.

V is TRBV4-2 and J is TRBJ2-7; 7 positions match TRBD2. CDR3 size: 16 residues. V lost 0 bases and J lost 2; bases outside the gene matches: 7. Germline CDR1 is LGHNA and CDR2 is YNFKEQ. DNA for the CDR3: TGTGCCAGCAGCCAAGATCTTTCTAGCGGAACCTACGAGCAGTACTTC. This sequence encodes CASSQDLSSGTYEQYF.

This chain connects TRBV6-5 to TRBJ1-2; 7 nucleotides line up with TRBD1. Germline V gene lookup returns CDR1 MNHEY and CDR2 SVGAGI. There are 13 residues in the CDR3. Trimming at V came to 6 bases and at J to 4 bases, leaving 5 bases not matched to a gene. The CDR3 bases are TGTGCCAGCAGGAGGACAGGTTCCTATGGCTACACCTTC. Translating it yields CASRRTGSYGYTF.